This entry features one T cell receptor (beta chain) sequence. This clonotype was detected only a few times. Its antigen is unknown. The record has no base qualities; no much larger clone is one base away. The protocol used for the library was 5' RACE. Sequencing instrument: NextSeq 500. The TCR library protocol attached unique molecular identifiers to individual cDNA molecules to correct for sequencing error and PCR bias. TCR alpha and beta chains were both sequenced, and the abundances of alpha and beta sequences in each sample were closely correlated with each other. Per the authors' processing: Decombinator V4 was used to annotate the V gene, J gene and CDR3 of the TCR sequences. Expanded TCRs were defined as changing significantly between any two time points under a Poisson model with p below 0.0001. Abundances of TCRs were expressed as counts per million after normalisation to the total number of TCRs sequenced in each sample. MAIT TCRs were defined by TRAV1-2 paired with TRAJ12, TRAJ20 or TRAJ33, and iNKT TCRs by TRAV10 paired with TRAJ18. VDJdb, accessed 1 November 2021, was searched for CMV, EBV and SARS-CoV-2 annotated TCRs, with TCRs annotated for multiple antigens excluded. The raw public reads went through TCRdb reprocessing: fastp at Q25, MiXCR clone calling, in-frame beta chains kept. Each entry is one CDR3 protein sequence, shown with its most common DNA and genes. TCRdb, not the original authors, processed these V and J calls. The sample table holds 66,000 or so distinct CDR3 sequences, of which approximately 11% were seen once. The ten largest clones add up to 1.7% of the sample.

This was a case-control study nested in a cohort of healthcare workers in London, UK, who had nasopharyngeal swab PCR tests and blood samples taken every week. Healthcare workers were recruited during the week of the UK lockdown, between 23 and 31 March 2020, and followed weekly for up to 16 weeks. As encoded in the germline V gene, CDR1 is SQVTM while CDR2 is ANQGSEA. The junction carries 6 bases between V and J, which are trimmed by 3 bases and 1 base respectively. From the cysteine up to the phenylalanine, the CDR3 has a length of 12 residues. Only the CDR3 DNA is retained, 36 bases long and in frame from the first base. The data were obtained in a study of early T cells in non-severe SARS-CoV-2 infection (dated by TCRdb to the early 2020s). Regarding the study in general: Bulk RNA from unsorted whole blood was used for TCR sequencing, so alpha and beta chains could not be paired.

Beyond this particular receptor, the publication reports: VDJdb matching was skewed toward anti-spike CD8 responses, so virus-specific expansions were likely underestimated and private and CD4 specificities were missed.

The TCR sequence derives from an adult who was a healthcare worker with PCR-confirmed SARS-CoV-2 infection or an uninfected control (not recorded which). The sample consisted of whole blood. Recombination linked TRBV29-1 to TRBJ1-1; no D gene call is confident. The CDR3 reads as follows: CSVEEENTEAFF. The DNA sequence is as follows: TGCAGCGTTGAGGAGGAGAACACTGAAGCTTTCTTT.